This TCR beta chain was identified during a study of blood T cell repertoires in COVID-19. Study information: T cells, B-cell-depleted T cells, or PBMCs supplied cDNA or gDNA.

In the source study's methods: How many nucleated cells were present was estimated from reference gene primer amplification. Method: immunoSEQ multiplex PCR; TCRdb's copy keeps in-frame clones and lacks some. V, J and clone size reflect that table, while D and trimming were determined from the DNA. Of around 370,000 clones in the sample, roughly 90% were seen once. The CDR3 covers 16 residues. Per germline, CDR1 KGHDR and CDR2 SFDVKD. J was trimmed by 4 bases and V by 1 base; bases with no gene match: 6. The receptor comes from a man between 18 and 35 years old with active or convalescent COVID-19. Input material: peripheral blood. The rearrangement joins TRBV24-1 to TRBJ2-1, with 7 bases aligning to TRBD2. As DNA, the CDR3 is TGTGCCACCAGTGATTTACGCGGGAGTATTTACAATGAGCAGTTCTTC. Translated: CATSDLRGSIYNEQFF.